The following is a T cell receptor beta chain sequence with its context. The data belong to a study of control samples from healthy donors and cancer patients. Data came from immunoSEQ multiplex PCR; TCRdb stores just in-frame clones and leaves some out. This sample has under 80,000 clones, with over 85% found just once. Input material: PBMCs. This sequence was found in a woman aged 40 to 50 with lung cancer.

CDR3 in amino acids: CASSPWEQNTGELFF. The CDR3 nucleotides read TGTGCCAGCAGCCCCTGGGAACAGAACACCGGGGAGCTGTTTTTT. The chain links TRBV2 to TRBJ2-2; D gene ambiguous. Trimming took off 6 bases at V and 1 base at J, with 12 bases between the two ends. There are 15 residues in the CDR3. Germline CDR1 SNHLY, CDR2 FYNNEI.